A selection of T cell receptor beta chains follows, all from one sample in a study of post-analysis software for immune sequencing data. From the PCR reads, TCRdb called clonotypes with MiXCR, one entry per CDR3 protein. The sample has roughly 570,000 distinct CDR3 sequences, around 34% seen once. Sequences were obtained from blood. These receptors came from a girl aged 2-17 years with multiple sclerosis. The CDR3 runs from the conserved cysteine through the conserved F or W. The order of the fields is D gene, V gene, clone size, J gene, CDR3 protein, CDR3 DNA. A D gene is named only where the DNA matches it firmly. Some rows mark clone size as missing; the rest say once, few, many or name a class of expanded clone.

TRBD1	TRBV15	few	TRBJ2-3	CATSSQQGGIGTDTQYF	TGTGCCACCAGCAGCCAACAGGGGGGCATCGGCACAGATACGCAGTATTTT
.	TRBV11-2	.	TRBJ2-3	CASSLAWTSPERTDTQYF	TGTGCCAGCAGCTTGGCATGGACGTCTCCTGAACGTACAGATACGCAGTATTTT
.	TRBV20-1	.	TRBJ2-7	CSARDTGAYEQYF	TGCAGTGCTAGAGATACGGGCGCCTACGAGCAGTACTTC
.	TRBV6-6	few	TRBJ2-3	CASSWRVSTDTQYF	TGTGCCAGCAGTTGGCGGGTCTCCACAGATACGCAGTATTTT
.	TRBV7-2	few	TRBJ2-3	CASSPGDDGLPPFRYF	TGTGCCAGCAGCCCAGGTGATGATGGACTCCCCCCGTTTAGGTATTTT
TRBD2	TRBV10-3	few	TRBJ2-5	CAISDGRGSQETQYF	TGTGCCATCAGTGATGGGAGGGGATCCCAAGAGACCCAGTACTTC
TRBD1	TRBV3-1	.	TRBJ2-5	CASSPLGTGAETQYF	TGTGCCAGCAGCCCCCTCGGGACAGGGGCAGAGACCCAGTACTTC
.	TRBV5-1	few	TRBJ2-2	CASSVGSANTGELFF	TGCGCCAGCAGCGTGGGGTCGGCGAACACCGGGGAGCTGTTTTTT
TRBD1	TRBV5-6	few	TRBJ2-4	CASSFWGQPHHGKYF	TGTGCCAGCAGCTTCTGGGGACAGCCCCACCATGGCAAGTACTTC
.	TRBV5-6	few	TRBJ2-7	CASSFQVLGEQYF	TGTGCCAGCAGCTTCCAGGTCCTGGGCGAGCAGTACTTC
.	TRBV2	few	TRBJ2-1	CASHTSSYNEQFF	TGTGCCAGCCACACGAGCTCCTACAATGAGCAGTTCTTC
.	TRBV5-1	few	TRBJ2-5	CASSSTGTRGTGETQYF	TGCGCCAGCAGCTCAACCGGGACCAGGGGAACTGGAGAGACCCAGTACTTC
TRBD1	TRBV24-1	.	TRBJ2-1	CATSRTGGDNEQFF	TGTGCCACCAGTCGGACAGGTGGGGATAATGAGCAGTTCTTC
.	TRBV20-1	few	TRBJ1-4	CSARDRQFLTNEKLFF	TGCAGTGCTAGAGACCGACAGTTCCTAACTAATGAAAAACTGTTTTTT
TRBD2	TRBV4-2	few	TRBJ2-1	CASSQDPAGDYNEQFF	TGTGCCAGCAGCCAAGATCCTGCGGGGGACTACAATGAGCAGTTCTTC
.	TRBV18	many	TRBJ2-5	CASSPGAQGWETQYF	TGTGCCAGCTCACCAGGAGCACAGGGATGGGAGACCCAGTACTTC
TRBD1	TRBV5-1	.	TRBJ2-1	CASSLEPGQGYEQFF	TGCGCCAGCAGCTTGGAACCGGGACAGGGGTATGAGCAGTTCTTC
.	TRBV20-1	.	TRBJ1-5	CSATTDYSNQPQHF	TGCAGTGCTACGACTGATTATAGCAATCAGCCCCAGCATTTT
TRBD2	TRBV12-3/TRBV12-4	few	TRBJ2-3	CASSKRGDTDTQYF	TGTGCCAGCAGCAAGCGGGGAGACACAGATACGCAGTATTTT
.	TRBV5-6	few	TRBJ1-2	CASSTGTAFYGYTF	TGTGCCAGCAGCACTGGGACCGCCTTTTATGGCTACACCTTC
.	TRBV19	once	TRBJ1-5	CASRRISNQPQHF	TGTGCCAGCAGGCGGATCAGCAATCAGCCCCAGCATTTT
.	TRBV5-1	many	TRBJ2-3	CASSADPGTDTQYF	TGCGCCAGCAGCGCCGATCCAGGCACAGATACGCAGTATTTT
.	TRBV6-2/TRBV6-3	.	TRBJ1-6	CASSYDGPGLRSPLHF	TGTGCCAGCAGTTACGACGGGCCGGGGTTGAGATCACCCCTCCACTTT